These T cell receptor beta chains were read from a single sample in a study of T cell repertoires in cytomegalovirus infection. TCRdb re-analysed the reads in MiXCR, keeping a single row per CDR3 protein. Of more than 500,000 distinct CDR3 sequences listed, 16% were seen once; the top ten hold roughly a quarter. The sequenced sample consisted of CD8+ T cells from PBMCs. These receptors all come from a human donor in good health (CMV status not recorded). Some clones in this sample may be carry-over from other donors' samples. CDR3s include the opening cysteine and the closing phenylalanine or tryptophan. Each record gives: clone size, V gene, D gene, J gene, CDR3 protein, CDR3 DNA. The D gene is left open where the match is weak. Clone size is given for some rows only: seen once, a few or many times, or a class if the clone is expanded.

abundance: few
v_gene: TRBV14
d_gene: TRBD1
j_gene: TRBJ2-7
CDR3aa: CASSQRFGQGPDEQYF
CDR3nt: TGTGCCAGCAGCCAAAGATTCGGACAGGGCCCCGACGAGCAGTACTTC

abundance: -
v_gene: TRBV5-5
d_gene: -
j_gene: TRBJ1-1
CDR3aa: CASSLRTGAFF
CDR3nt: TGTGCCAGCAGCTTGCGAACAGGAGCTTTCTTT

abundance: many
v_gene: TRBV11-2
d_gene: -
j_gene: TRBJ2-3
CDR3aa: CASSLFSDTQYF
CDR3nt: TGTGCCAGCAGCTTATTTTCAGATACGCAGTATTTT

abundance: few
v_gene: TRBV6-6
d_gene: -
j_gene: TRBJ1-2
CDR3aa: CASTESGQYYGYTF
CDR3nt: TGTGCCAGCACCGAGTCCGGCCAGTACTATGGCTACACCTTC

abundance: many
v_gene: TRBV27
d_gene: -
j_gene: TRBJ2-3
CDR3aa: CASSLSRTDTQYF
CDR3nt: TGTGCCAGCAGTTTATCCCGCACAGATACGCAGTATTTT

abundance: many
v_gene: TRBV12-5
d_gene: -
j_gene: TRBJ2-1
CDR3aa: CASGLQVLTSSYNEQFF
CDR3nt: TGTGCTAGTGGCCTACAGGTCCTCACGAGCTCCTACAATGAGCAGTTCTTC

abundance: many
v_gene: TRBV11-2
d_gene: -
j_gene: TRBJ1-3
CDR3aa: CASSLWDQGSGNTIYF
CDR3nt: TGTGCCAGCAGCTTATGGGACCAGGGGTCTGGAAACACCATATATTTT

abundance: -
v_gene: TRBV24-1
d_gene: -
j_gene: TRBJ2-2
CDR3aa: CATSDLFGELFF
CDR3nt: TGTGCCACCAGTGATTTGTTCGGGGAGCTGTTTTTT

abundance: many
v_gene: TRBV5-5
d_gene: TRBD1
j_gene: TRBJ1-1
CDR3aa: CASSLTRTGPMNTEAFF
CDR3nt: TGTGCCAGCAGCTTGACGCGGACAGGCCCAATGAACACTGAAGCTTTCTTT

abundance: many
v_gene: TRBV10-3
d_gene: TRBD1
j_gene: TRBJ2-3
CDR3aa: CAISEKGQGTDTQYF
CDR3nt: TGTGCCATCAGTGAGAAGGGACAGGGGACAGATACGCAGTATTTT

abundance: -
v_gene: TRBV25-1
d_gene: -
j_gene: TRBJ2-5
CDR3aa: CASSGESWPKETQYF
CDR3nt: TGTGCCAGCAGTGGCGAGTCATGGCCAAAAGAGACCCAGTACTTC

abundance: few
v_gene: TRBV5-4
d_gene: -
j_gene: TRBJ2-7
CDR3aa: CASSVGWSSGGEQYF
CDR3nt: TGTGCCAGCAGCGTGGGTTGGTCCTCCGGGGGCGAGCAGTACTTC

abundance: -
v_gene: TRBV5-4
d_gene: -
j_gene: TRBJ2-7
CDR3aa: CANTETLESYEQYF
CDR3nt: TGTGCCAACACCGAGACTCTAGAATCCTACGAGCAGTACTTC

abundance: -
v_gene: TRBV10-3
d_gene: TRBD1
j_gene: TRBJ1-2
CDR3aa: CASAALQGLYYGYTF
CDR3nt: TGTGCCTCCGCTGCACTACAGGGGCTTTACTATGGCTACACCTTC

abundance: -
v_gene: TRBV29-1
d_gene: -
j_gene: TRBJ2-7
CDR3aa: CSVRPGPDNEQYF
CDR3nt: TGCAGCGTGCGACCGGGACCGGATAACGAGCAGTACTTC

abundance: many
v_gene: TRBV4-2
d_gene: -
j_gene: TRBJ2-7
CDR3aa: CASSQVSNGGSLDEQYF
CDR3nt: TGTGCCAGCAGCCAAGTAAGCAATGGCGGGTCTTTGGACGAGCAGTACTTC

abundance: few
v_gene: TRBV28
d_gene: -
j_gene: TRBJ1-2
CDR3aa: CASSLTGVAYGYTF
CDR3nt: TGTGCCAGCAGTTTGACAGGAGTAGCCTATGGCTACACCTTC

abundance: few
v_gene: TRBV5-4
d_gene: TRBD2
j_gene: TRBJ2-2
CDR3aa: CASSLGAGGGTGELFF
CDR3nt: TGTGCCAGCAGCTTGGGAGCGGGAGGAGGCACCGGGGAGCTGTTTTTT

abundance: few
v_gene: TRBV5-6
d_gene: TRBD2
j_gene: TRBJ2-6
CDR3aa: CASSLRGGAHSGANVLTF
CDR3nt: TGTGCCAGCAGCTTGCGGGGAGGGGCGCATTCTGGGGCCAACGTCCTGACTTTC

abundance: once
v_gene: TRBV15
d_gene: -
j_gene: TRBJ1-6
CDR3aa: CATSRLRQYNSPLHF
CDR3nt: TGTGCCACCAGCAGATTGAGACAATATAATTCACCCCTCCACTTT

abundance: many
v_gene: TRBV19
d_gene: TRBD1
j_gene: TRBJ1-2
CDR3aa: CATSYRGDRGKVYGYTF
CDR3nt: TGTGCCACCTCATACCGAGGGGACAGGGGAAAGGTCTATGGCTACACCTTC

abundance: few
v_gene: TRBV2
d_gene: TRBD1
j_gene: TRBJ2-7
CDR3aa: CASTLRPGTGASEQYF
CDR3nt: TGTGCCAGCACCTTACGCCCCGGGACAGGGGCGTCCGAGCAGTACTTC

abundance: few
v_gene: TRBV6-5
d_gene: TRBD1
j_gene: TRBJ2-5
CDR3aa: CASSYSGQNSIQETQYF
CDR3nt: TGTGCCAGCAGTTACTCGGGACAGAATTCGATTCAAGAGACCCAGTACTTC

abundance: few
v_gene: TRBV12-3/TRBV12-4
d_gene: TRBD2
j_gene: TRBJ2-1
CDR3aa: CASSGTSGGAHEQFF
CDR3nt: TGTGCCAGCAGCGGGACTAGCGGGGGGGCGCATGAGCAGTTCTTC

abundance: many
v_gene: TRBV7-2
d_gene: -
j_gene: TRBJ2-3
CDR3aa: CASSLAGRRYTDTQYF
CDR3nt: TGTGCCAGCAGCTTAGCGGGACGAAGATACACAGATACGCAGTATTTT

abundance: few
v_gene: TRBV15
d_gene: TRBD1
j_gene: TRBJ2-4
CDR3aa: CATSLQTGVLIQYF
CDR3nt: TGTGCCACCAGCCTTCAGACAGGGGTCCTTATTCAGTACTTC

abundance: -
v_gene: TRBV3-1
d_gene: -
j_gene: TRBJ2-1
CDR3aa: CASSQDPTYNEQFF
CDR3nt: TGTGCCAGCAGCCAAGATCCTACGTACAATGAGCAGTTCTTC

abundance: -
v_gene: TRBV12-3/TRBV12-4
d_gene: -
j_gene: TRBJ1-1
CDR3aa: CASSLAHRVPEAFF
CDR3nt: TGTGCCAGCAGTTTAGCTCACAGGGTCCCTGAAGCTTTCTTT

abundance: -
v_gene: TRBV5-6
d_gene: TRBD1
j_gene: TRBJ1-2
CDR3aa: CASSLGQGAYSGYTF
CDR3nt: TGTGCCAGCAGCCTAGGACAGGGCGCCTATTCTGGCTACACCTTC

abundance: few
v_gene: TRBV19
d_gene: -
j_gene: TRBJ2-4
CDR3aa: CASKGYLAKNIQYF
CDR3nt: TGTGCCAGTAAGGGCTACCTAGCCAAAAACATTCAGTACTTC

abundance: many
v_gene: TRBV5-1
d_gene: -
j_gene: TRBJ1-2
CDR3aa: CASSLDRNGYTF
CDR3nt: TGCGCCAGCAGCTTAGACCGGAATGGCTACACCTTC

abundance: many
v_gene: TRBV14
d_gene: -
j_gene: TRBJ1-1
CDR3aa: CASSQSRRAEAFF
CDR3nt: TGTGCCAGCAGCCAGTCACGGCGAGCTGAAGCTTTCTTT

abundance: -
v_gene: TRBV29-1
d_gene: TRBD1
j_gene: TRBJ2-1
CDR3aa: CSVVQGKGASNEQFF
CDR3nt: TGCAGCGTCGTTCAAGGAAAGGGGGCTAGTAATGAGCAGTTCTTC

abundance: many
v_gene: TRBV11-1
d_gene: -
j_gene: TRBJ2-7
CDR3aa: CASSLEVATSYEQYF
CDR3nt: TGTGCCAGCAGCTTAGAGGTGGCTACATCCTACGAGCAGTACTTC

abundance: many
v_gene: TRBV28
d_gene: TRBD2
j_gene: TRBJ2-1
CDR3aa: CASTLTSLAGKLNEQFF
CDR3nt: TGTGCCAGCACCCTAACGTCCCTAGCGGGAAAATTGAATGAGCAGTTCTTC

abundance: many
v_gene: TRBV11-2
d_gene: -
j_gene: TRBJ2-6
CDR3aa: CASSLDFPGSGANVLTF
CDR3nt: TGTGCCAGCAGCTTAGATTTTCCGGGATCCGGGGCCAACGTCCTGACTTTC

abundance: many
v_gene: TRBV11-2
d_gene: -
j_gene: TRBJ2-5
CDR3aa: CASSLEYATAQETQYF
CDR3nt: TGTGCCAGCAGCTTAGAGTACGCGACAGCCCAAGAGACCCAGTACTTC

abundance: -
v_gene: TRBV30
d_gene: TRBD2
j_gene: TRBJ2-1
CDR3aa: CAWSSSGYGQFF
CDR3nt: TGTGCCTGGAGTTCTAGCGGGTATGGGCAGTTCTTC

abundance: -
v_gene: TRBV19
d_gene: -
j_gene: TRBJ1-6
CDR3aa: CASMRGSDYSPLHF
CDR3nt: TGTGCCAGTATGAGGGGGAGTGATTATTCACCCCTCCACTTT

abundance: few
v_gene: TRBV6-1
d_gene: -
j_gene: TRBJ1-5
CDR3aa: CASSEEALSLQPQHF
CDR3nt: TGTGCCAGCAGTGAAGAGGCCCTCAGCCTCCAGCCCCAGCATTTT

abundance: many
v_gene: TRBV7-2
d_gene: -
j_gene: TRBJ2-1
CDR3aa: CASSPAVNSYNEQFF
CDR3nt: TGTGCCAGCAGCCCAGCGGTTAACTCCTACAATGAGCAGTTCTTC

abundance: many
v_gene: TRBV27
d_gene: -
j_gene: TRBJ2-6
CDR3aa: CASSLIREPRSGANVLTF
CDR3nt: TGTGCCAGCAGTTTAATCCGGGAACCCCGCTCTGGGGCCAACGTCCTGACTTTC

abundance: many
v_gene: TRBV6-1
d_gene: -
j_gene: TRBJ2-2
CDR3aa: CASSVKTGPNTGELFF
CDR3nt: TGTGCCAGCAGTGTAAAGACAGGTCCGAACACCGGGGAGCTGTTTTTT

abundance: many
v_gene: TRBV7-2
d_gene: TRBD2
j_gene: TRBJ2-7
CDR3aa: CASSLVIRASGSYEQYF
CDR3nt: TGTGCCAGCAGCTTAGTTATTAGGGCTAGCGGCTCCTACGAGCAGTACTTC